This section outlines one T cell receptor (beta chain) sequence together with its context. This clonotype came up a few times. Its specific antigen is unknown. The sample holds no much larger clone one base away, and base qualities are not on file. The sample belongs to a study of vaccination and CD4 T cells after COVID-19 (dated by TCRdb to the early 2020s). Regarding the complete study: Every convalescent patient had a positive nasal swab PCR test for SARS-CoV-2, with mild disease in nine or ten patients and severe disease in one. Six males and four females were included in the convalescent cohort, with two Hispanic individuals, seven Caucasians, two Asians and one multiracial person represented. Participants got two doses of the Pfizer-BioNTech BNT162b2 vaccine (n=8) or two doses of the Moderna mRNA-1273 vaccine (n=2). Post-COVID blood samples from convalescent patients were collected a median of approximately 93 days after diagnosis, with a range of 35 to 161 days. Post-vaccine blood samples were collected a median of approximately 72 days after the second vaccine dose, ranging from about 13 to 250 days. For a few convalescent patients, samples were collected at an early post-vaccination timepoint (day 14) as well as at a late post-vaccination timepoint (days 161 to 241). In 9 to 11 COVID-19 convalescent patients and a handful of infection-naive healthy vaccine recipients, researchers compared the spike-specific CD4+ TCR repertoire from before mRNA vaccination with the repertoire from after. General conclusions and limits of the study: Relatively few convalescent patients were included in the study, and early timepoints after natural infection were not analyzed. Of the vaccine-specific clones in convalescent patients, 304 of 307, or nearly all, reacted only to SARS-CoV-2 spike and did not cross-react with common cold coronaviruses. Among convalescent patients, a median around 89% of the SARS-CoV-2-reactive clones seen after vaccination appeared only after vaccination, which suggests priming specific to the vaccine. The median count of SARS-CoV-2-reactive clonotypes went up from around 21 after infection to 38 after vaccination, although the change was not significant.

From a lookup of the germline V gene (reference sequence), CDR1 and CDR2 are DFQATT and SNEGSKA. Measured from the cysteine to the phenylalanine, the CDR3 is 15 residues long. CDR3 DNA is the only sequence kept; it has 45 bases, read in frame from the first base. Trimming leaves V shorter by 2 bases and J shorter by 1 base, with the junction holding 6 bases beyond the gene matches. Interpreted using the paper, the time point label stands for: late sampling 161 to 241 days after vaccination in a few convalescent patients. The positive SARS-CoV-2 PCR tests of the convalescent patients were dated from March to December 2020, before the Alpha, Beta and Delta variants emerged in the United States. Ficoll-Paque Plus gradient centrifugation was used to isolate PBMCs from whole blood, and the isolated PBMCs were then either used fresh or cryopreserved at -140C. To prepare the library, PCR was applied. Sequencing instrument: Illumina iSeq 100. On the authors' methods: Non-productive sequences were removed, and CDR3s that did not start with C, did not end with F or W, or were shorter than 7 amino acids were discarded. Using R version 3.6.1, CDR3 homology was evaluated through Levenshtein distances (stringdist) along with unrooted phylogenetic trees (ape). Starting from the raw public reads, TCRdb applied fastp trimming at Q25, assembled clones with MiXCR and retained in-frame beta chains. One record per CDR3 amino acid sequence lists the most common genes and DNA. The authors' filters were not applied to this entry. The sample contains approximately 30,000 distinct CDR3 sequences, about 54% of them found a single time. The ten largest clones add up to more than 5.5% of the sample.

The specimen comprised CD4+ T cells from blood, sampled about 7 months after SARS-CoV-2 vaccination. The origin of this receptor is a human donor who had recovered from COVID-19. The sequence is built from TRBV20-1 and TRBJ2-3; 7 nucleotides in the junction match TRBD1. For the CDR3, the sequence is CSARLITGGTDTQYF. In nucleotides, the sequence is TGCAGTGCTAGATTAATAACAGGGGGCACAGATACGCAGTATTTT.